The 32 T cell receptor beta chains listed next were all sequenced from one sample in a study of CD8 T cells in Susac syndrome (dated by TCRdb to about 2019). Libraries came from the immunoSEQ multiplex PCR assay. RNA was extracted using the RNeasy kit, and about 0.5 to 1 ug of the RNA was reverse transcribed with random hexamers. In TCRdb, the public reads were trimmed at Q25 with fastp and aligned with MiXCR, with productive beta chains retained. Rows matching on CDR3 protein sequence are summarized as one entry with the most common DNA and genes. Across this sample there are roughly 80,000 distinct CDR3 sequences, with approximately 95% seen only once. Together, the top ten hold over 0.45% of the sample. Sequenced sample: CD8+ T cells from PBMCs. These receptors were collected from a human donor with Susac syndrome.

The chain uses TRBV5-6 and TRBJ2-7, with D tentatively TRBD1 or TRBD2 (5 bases each). This CDR3 contains 17 residues. V was shortened by 4 bases and J by 3 bases, with 23 bases between the two germline ends. The germline V gene encodes CDR1 SGHDT and CDR2 YYEEEE. The chain's CDR3 is CASSRVGDGPPHYEQYF. The CDR3, as DNA: TGTGCCAGCAGCCGCGTTGGGGACGGGCCGCCCCACTACGAGCAGTACTTC. Based on the CDR3 plus reference TRBV5-6 and TRBJ2-7, the full variable domain is DAGVTQSPTHLIKTRGQQVTLRCSPKSGHDTVSWYQQALGQGPQFIFQYYEEEERQRGNFPDRFSGHQFPNYSSELNVNALLLGDSALYLCASSRVGDGPPHYEQYFGPGTRLTVT.

This rearrangement joins TRBV9 to TRBJ2-3; D gene uncertain. The germline V gene encodes CDR1 SGDLS and CDR2 YYNGEE. The CDR3 sequence is 12 residues long. Trimming pared 0 bases from V and 5 bases from J, leaving 4 bases between. CDR3 sequence: CASSVGEDTQYF. CDR3 nucleotides: TGTGCCAGCAGCGTAGGGGAAGATACGCAGTATTTT.

J is TRBJ1-2 and V is TRBV11-2; the D gene is possibly TRBD1 (5 bases). Per the germline V gene, CDR1 is SGHAT and CDR2 is FQNNGV. V was shortened by 1 base and J by 8 bases, with 14 bases between the two germline ends. This CDR3 is built from 14 residues. CDR3 DNA sequence: TGTGCCAGCAGCTTAGGCGCCCCAGGGAGAGGCTACACCTTC. Translation: CASSLGAPGRGYTF.

This clonotype came up once. V and J are TRBV13 and TRBJ2-1, with 7 bases lining up with TRBD2. CDR1 and CDR2 from the germline V gene are PRHDT and FYEKMQ (reference sequence). V shed 3 bases and J 6 bases; nucleotides not matched to a gene: 5. This CDR3 is built from 14 residues. This CDR3 is CASSFLSGGNEQFF. CDR3 DNA sequence: TGTGCCAGCAGCTTTCTTTCGGGGGGCAATGAGCAGTTCTTC.

The chain links TRBV2 to TRBJ1-2; D not resolved. CDR1 is SNHLY and CDR2 is FYNNEI in the germline V gene. V gave up 6 bases and J gave up 13 bases, with 12 bases separating them. The CDR3 is 10 residues long. CDR3 sequence: CASSRGPGTF. The DNA for the CDR3 is TGTGCCAGCAGCCGAGGGCCCGGCACCTTC.

The V and J genes are TRBV6-1 and TRBJ2-7, with TRBD1 matching 10 bases. The germline V gene has CDR1 MNHNS and CDR2 SASEGT. The CDR3 is made up of 14 amino acids. V shed 7 bases and J 5 bases; nucleotides not matched to a gene: 8. CDR3: CASKRTGGINEQYF. In nucleotides, the CDR3 is TGTGCCAGCAAGCGGACAGGGGGGATCAACGAGCAGTACTTC.

The chain couples TRBV12-3 or TRBV12-4 to TRBJ1-2; a possible D gene is TRBD1 (6 bases). The CDR3 loop spans 14 amino acids. V was shortened by 5 bases and J by 6 bases, with 16 bases between the two germline ends. The DNA of the CDR3 is TGTGCCAGCAGTACGTATTACAGGGATGATGGCTACACCTTC. It is translated as CASSTYYRDDGYTF.

The chain employs TRBV12-3 or TRBV12-4 and TRBJ2-4; D is unresolved. The CDR3 loop spans 11 amino acids. V lost 5 bases, J lost 8 bases, and 7 bases lay in between. CDR3 amino acids: CASSHLDIQYF. The CDR3, as DNA: TGTGCCAGCAGTCATCTTGACATTCAGTACTTC.

This sequence joins TRBV9 and TRBJ1-2; no clear D. In germline, CDR1 is SGDLS, CDR2 YYNGEE. The CDR3 is made up of 13 amino acids. Trimming removed 0 bases from V and 5 bases from J, with 8 bases in between. Written as DNA, the CDR3 is TGTGCCAGCAGCGTAGCTAATGTATATGGCTACACCTTC. This codes for CASSVANVYGYTF.

The chain is built from TRBV2 and TRBJ1-1; D call uncertain. The CDR3 consists of 11 residues. V shed 6 bases and J shed 6 bases, with 8 bases lying between them. Germline values: CDR1 SNHLY, CDR2 FYNNEI. The DNA for the CDR3 is TGTGCCAGCAGCCCGATTTCTGAAGCTTTCTTT. It translates to CASSPISEAFF. The full variable domain, with the rest looked up from reference TRBV2 and TRBJ1-1, is EPEVTQTPSHQVTQMGQEVILRCVPISNHLYFYWYRQILGQKVEFLVSFYNNEISEKSEIFDDQFSVERPDGSNFTLKIRSTKLEDSAMYFCASSPISEAFFGQGTRLTVV.

The V and J genes are TRBV15 and TRBJ2-2, with D perhaps matching TRBD1 (6 bases). The CDR3 sequence is 15 residues long. Deletions cut 5 bases from V and 2 bases from J, with 12 bases between. Germline V lookup: CDR1 LNHNV, CDR2 YYDKDF (reference sequence). In nucleotides, the CDR3 is TGTGCCACCAGCCTTCCGGGACATAACACCGGGGAGCTGTTTTTT. Protein: CATSLPGHNTGELFF.

This chain joins TRBV7-9 and TRBJ2-7; tentative D call: TRBD1 (6 bases). Germline V gives CDR1 SEHNR, CDR2 FQNEAQ (reference sequence). The CDR3 is 12 residues long. The germline V and J ends were trimmed by 5 bases and 6 bases, with 11 bases remaining between them. The CDR3 loop is CASSTTGIEQYF. CDR3 nucleotides: TGTGCCAGCAGCACAACAGGGATCGAGCAGTACTTC.

This clonotype was seen once. The chain employs TRBV20-1 and TRBJ1-1; 7 bases map to TRBD1. The CDR3 consists of 16 residues. Germline values: CDR1 DFQATT, CDR2 SNEGSKA (reference sequence). J was trimmed by 4 bases and V by 0 bases; bases with no gene match: 11. The CDR3 loop is CSARDRDSNWGTEAFF. In DNA form, the CDR3 reads TGCAGTGCTAGAGATAGGGACAGCAACTGGGGCACTGAAGCTTTCTTT.

V is TRBV7-6 and J is TRBJ2-2; 7 nucleotides agree with TRBD1. Unmatched junction bases numbered 3, after V lost 5 bases and J lost 0 bases. In germline, CDR1 is SGHVS, CDR2 FNYEAQ. The CDR3 covers 15 residues. The CDR3 reads CASSLGGPNTGELFF. The CDR3 DNA follows: TGTGCCAGCAGCCTAGGGGGCCCGAACACCGGGGAGCTGTTTTTT.

The CDR3 region is CATSDRDRDNQPQHF. Here the CDR3 DNA reads TGTGCCACCAGTGACCGGGACAGGGACAATCAGCCCCAGCATTTT. This chain links TRBV24-1 with TRBJ1-5; TRBD1 aligns across 9 bases. This CDR3 has 15 residues. CDR1 and CDR2 from the germline V gene are KGHDR and SFDVKD. J was trimmed by 3 bases and V by 4 bases; bases with no gene match: 3.

The chain uses TRBV4-1 and TRBJ1-4; D call uncertain. This CDR3 is 13 amino acids long. Germline assignment: CDR1 MGHRA and CDR2 YSYEKL. The V gene lost 1 base and the J gene lost 5 bases, with 5 bases spanning the gap. The CDR3 sequence: CASSQVLNEKLFF. For the CDR3, the DNA is TGCGCCAGCAGCCAAGTACTCAATGAAAAACTGTTTTTT.

The V call is TRBV5-6, the J call TRBJ2-5; the D is unclear. Germline loops: CDR1 SGHDT, CDR2 YYEEEE. The V gene lost 1 base and the J gene lost 2 bases, with 9 bases spanning the gap. This CDR3 spans 14 amino acids. CDR3: CASSLSGPQETQYF. The DNA of the CDR3 is TGTGCCAGCAGCTTGTCAGGTCCACAAGAGACCCAGTACTTC.

The CDR3 reads CASSLGHMEQYF. The DNA for the CDR3 is TGTGCCAGCAGCTTGGGACATATGGAGCAGTACTTC. The chain has TRBV5-6 and TRBJ2-7; D unresolved. The CDR3 contains 12 residues. Between the trimmed V and J ends, which lost 0 bases and 7 bases, there was a span of 8 bases. Germline V gene data show CDR1 as SGHDT and CDR2 as YYEEEE.

The V and J genes are TRBV7-8 and TRBJ2-3; 8 bases map to TRBD2. V lost 2 bases and J lost 0; bases outside the gene matches: 1. CDR1 SGHVS and CDR2 FQNEAQ come from the germline V gene. There are 15 residues in the CDR3. The CDR3 region has the DNA TGTGCCAGCAGCTTAACGGGGGGGAGCACAGATACGCAGTATTTT. Translated: CASSLTGGSTDTQYF.

The V gene is TRBV20-1, the J gene TRBJ1-5; D might be TRBD1 (6 bases). The germline gives CDR1 DFQATT, CDR2 SNEGSKA (reference sequence). Trimming took off 1 base at V and 1 base at J, with 11 bases between the two ends. This CDR3 contains 15 residues. CDR3 loop: CSARGWTASNQPQHF. The DNA for the CDR3 is TGCAGTGCTAGAGGATGGACAGCCAGCAATCAGCCCCAGCATTTT.

This rearrangement joins TRBV7-2 to TRBJ2-3; D unresolved. V lost 1 base and J lost 0, with 8 bases in between. This CDR3 spans 15 amino acids. Germline V gene sequence: CDR1 SGHTA, CDR2 FQGNSA. The CDR3 DNA follows: TGTGCCAGCAGCTTAGTAGGCGGTAGCACAGATACGCAGTATTTT. It translates to CASSLVGGSTDTQYF.

The chain combines TRBV20-1 with TRBJ2-2; no reliable D call. Germline assignment: CDR1 DFQATT and CDR2 SNEGSKA (reference sequence). Deletions cut 5 bases from V and 5 bases from J, with 6 bases between. CDR3 size: 11 residues. Written as DNA, the CDR3 is TGCAGTGCTGCGGTGACCGGGGAGCTGTTTTTT. This sequence encodes CSAAVTGELFF.

The rearrangement links TRBV9 to TRBJ2-5; D remains ambiguous. The CDR3 totals 15 residues. Trimming took 0 bases from V and 5 from J, leaving 14 bases between them. Germline CDR1 reads SGDLS; CDR2 reads YYNGEE. CDR3 sequence reads: CASSVASGLAETQYF. Written as DNA, the CDR3 is TGTGCCAGCAGCGTAGCTTCCGGGCTCGCGGAGACCCAGTACTTC.

This chain connects TRBV5-6 to TRBJ1-5; D remains unclear. The germline V and J ends were trimmed by 2 bases and 4 bases, with 16 bases remaining between them. The germline V gene encodes CDR1 SGHDT and CDR2 YYEEEE. The CDR3 is 16 amino acids. CDR3 sequence reads: CASSLNERDYNQPQHF. In DNA form, the CDR3 reads TGTGCCAGCAGCTTAAACGAGAGAGACTATAATCAGCCCCAGCATTTT.

The rearrangement uses TRBV6-6 and TRBJ2-7; D is possibly TRBD1 (5 bases). Germline V gene lookup returns CDR1 MNHNY and CDR2 SVGAGI (reference sequence). The CDR3 contains 13 residues. V lost 6 bases and J lost 0, with 9 bases in between. Here the CDR3 reads CASRHRSSYEQYF. The CDR3 nucleotides read TGTGCCAGCAGGCACAGGAGCTCCTACGAGCAGTACTTC.

Only a few counts were recorded for this clonotype. This rearrangement joins TRBV30 to TRBJ1-1; no definite D call. Germline V CDR1 and CDR2: GTSNPN, SVGIG (reference sequence). CDR3 length: 12 amino acids. The germline V and J ends were trimmed by 1 base and 7 bases, with 10 bases remaining between them. CDR3 residues: CAWSALSGEAFF. The CDR3 DNA follows: TGTGCCTGGAGTGCCCTTTCAGGTGAAGCTTTCTTT.

CDR3 sequence (DNA): TGTGCCACTACCCAGGCAGGAGAAGGCTCCTACGAGCAGTACTTC. Translating gives CATTQAGEGSYEQYF. The V gene is TRBV28, the J gene TRBJ2-7; unclear D gene. CDR3 length equals 15 residues. The germline CDR1 and CDR2 sequences are MDHEN and SYDVKM. The V and J ends lost 10 bases and 0 bases respectively, with 19 bases between them.

The chain joins TRBV3-1 to TRBJ2-2; 10 bases are shared with TRBD2. V shed 1 base and J 2 bases; nucleotides not matched to a gene: 10. This CDR3 has 19 amino acids. Germline V gene data show CDR1 as LGHDT and CDR2 as YNNKEL (reference sequence). CDR3 nucleotide sequence: TGTGCCAGCAGCCAAGCTGGTTCTAGCGGGGGCCGAAACACCGGGGAGCTGTTTTTT. The encoded protein is CASSQAGSSGGRNTGELFF.

The rearrangement links TRBV5-5 to TRBJ1-5; D gene unclear. Germline assignment: CDR1 SGHKS and CDR2 YYEKEE (reference sequence). The V end lost 0 bases, the J end lost 1 base, and 5 bases lay between the germline ends. This CDR3 is 14 amino acids long. The CDR3 nucleotides read TGTGCCAGCAGCTTGGCCAACAGCAATCAGCCCCAGCATTTT. Protein product: CASSLANSNQPQHF.

The J gene is TRBJ2-6, the V gene TRBV5-1, with a tentative D call TRBD1 (5 bases). Germline CDR1 and CDR2: SGHRS and YFSETQ. The CDR3 sequence is 14 residues long. Trimming pared 4 bases from V and 4 bases from J, leaving 9 bases between. CDR3 bases: TGCGCCAGCAGCGCAGGGATCGGGGCCAACGTCCTGACTTTC. This sequence encodes CASSAGIGANVLTF. The whole variable domain, remainder taken from reference TRBV5-1 and TRBJ2-6, is KAGVTQTPRYLIKTRGQQVTLSCSPISGHRSVSWYQQTPGQGLQFLFEYFSETQRNKGNFPGRFSGRQFSNSRSEMNVSTLELGDSALYLCASSAGIGANVLTFGAGSRLTVL.

This sequence joins TRBV20-1 and TRBJ2-3; D unclear. The CDR3 is 15 amino acids. Trimming took off 4 bases at V and 0 bases at J, with 14 bases between the two ends. CDR1 is DFQATT, CDR2 SNEGSKA, per germline (reference sequence). CDR3 DNA: TGCAGTGCTACTGGGGATCCGACTAGCACAGATACGCAGTATTTT. As protein: CSATGDPTSTDTQYF.

The rearrangement links TRBV4-3 to TRBJ2-3; D is ambiguous. V gave up 0 bases and J gave up 4 bases, with 14 bases separating them. The germline gives CDR1 LGHNA, CDR2 YSLEER. CDR3 length: 16 amino acids. The CDR3 sequence is CASSQDRLGIPDTQYF. The DNA of the CDR3 is TGCGCCAGCAGCCAAGATAGATTGGGTATCCCAGATACGCAGTATTTT.